This T cell receptor (beta chain) was sequenced for a study of blood T cell repertoires in COVID-19. Study-wide context: Researchers got acute and convalescent COVID-19 samples from the United States, Italy and Spain. Sources were T cells, B-cell-depleted T cells, or PBMCs; the material itself was cDNA or gDNA.

CDR1 and CDR2 (germline): LGHNT, FRNRAP. V lost 1 base, J lost 2 bases, and 12 bases lay in between. The CDR3 has 16 amino acids. Authors' data handling: Reference gene primers were amplified, and this amplification served to estimate nucleated cell counts. Assay: immunoSEQ multiplex PCR; the TCRdb copy retains only in-frame clones and omits some. V and J calls and clone size are copied from that table; D and trimming were computed from the DNA. The data hold hundreds of thousands of clones, with approximately 82% observed a single time. This clone was picked up a small number of times. Sequencing input: peripheral blood. The rearrangement uses TRBV12-5 and TRBJ1-5, with D perhaps matching TRBD1 (5 bases). This receptor was identified in an elderly woman with acute or convalescent COVID-19. The CDR3 region is CASGLGTSGGNQPQHF. CDR3 coding DNA: TGTGCTAGTGGTTTGGGCACTTCGGGGGGCAATCAGCCCCAGCATTTT.